These 8 T cell receptor beta chains originate from one sample sequenced in a study of blood T cell repertoires in COVID-19. TCRdb's table, derived via immunoSEQ multiplex PCR, lists solely in-frame clones and lacks some. Counted here are fewer than 60,000 clones, 75% to 90% occurring once; the ten biggest clones make up roughly 10%. The sample consisted of peripheral blood. Receptor source: a man under 40 with COVID-19, enrolled during active disease.

This sequence joins TRBV5-4 and TRBJ2-1; 7 bases map to TRBD2. Germline V gives CDR1 SGHNT, CDR2 YYREEE (reference sequence). The V segment lost 4 bases and the J segment 2 bases; nucleotides outside the gene matches: 6. The CDR3 is made up of 15 amino acids. CDR3 sequence reads: CASSGLLATYNEQFF. The DNA for the CDR3 is TGTGCCAGCAGCGGGCTACTAGCGACCTACAATGAGCAGTTCTTC. Based on the CDR3 plus reference TRBV5-4 and TRBJ2-1, the full variable domain is ETGVTQSPTHLIKTRGQQVTLRCSSQSGHNTVSWYQQALGQGPQFIFQYYREEENGRGNFPPRFSGLQFPNYSSELNVNALELDDSALYLCASSGLLATYNEQFFGPGTRLTVL.

The V and J genes are TRBV7-2 and TRBJ1-2; D gene ambiguous. Germline lookup yields CDR1 SGHTA and CDR2 FQGNSA. The CDR3 contains 14 residues. V shed 2 bases and J shed 3 bases, with 10 bases lying between them. The CDR3: CASSLLSGDYGYTF. The DNA of the CDR3 is TGTGCCAGCAGCTTATTGTCAGGCGACTATGGCTACACCTTC.

The J gene is TRBJ2-7, the V gene TRBV28, with 8 bases lining up with TRBD2. Trimming at V came to 4 bases and at J to 3 bases, leaving 11 bases not matched to a gene. This CDR3 comprises 16 residues. The germline gives CDR1 MDHEN, CDR2 SYDVKM. CDR3: CASSYPRGGAHYEQYF. CDR3 coding DNA: TGTGCCAGCAGTTACCCTCGGGGGGGCGCCCACTACGAGCAGTACTTC.

This clone has just a few counts. The rearrangement joins TRBV6-4 to TRBJ1-2; D is undetermined. The V end was cut by 3 bases, the J end by 2 bases, with 7 bases between. Germline CDR1 is MRHNA and CDR2 is SNTAGT. The length of the CDR3 is 13 residues. This CDR3 is CASSDGENYGYTF. The CDR3 bases are TGTGCCAGCAGTGATGGGGAGAACTATGGCTACACCTTC.

The chain has TRBV19 and TRBJ2-1; a possible D gene is TRBD1 (5 bases). The CDR3 runs 15 residues. Trimming cost V 5 bases and J 0 bases, with 11 bases left between them. From germline, CDR1 is LNHDA and CDR2 SQIVND (reference sequence). In nucleotides, the CDR3 is TGTGCCAGTAGTCGGACACAAAGCTCCTACAATGAGCAGTTCTTC. This encodes CASSRTQSSYNEQFF.

This rearrangement joins TRBV6-5 to TRBJ1-2, with D perhaps matching TRBD1 (6 bases). Trimming left V 5 bases short and J 4 bases short, with 11 bases between. In germline, CDR1 is MNHEY, CDR2 SVGAGI. The length of the CDR3 is 13 residues. Here the CDR3 reads CASSPQGTYGYTF. Written as DNA, the CDR3 is TGTGCCAGCAGTCCACAGGGAACCTATGGCTACACCTTC.

The chain links TRBV5-5 to TRBJ2-5; no definite D call. CDR1 is SGHKS and CDR2 is YYEKEE in the germline V gene (reference sequence). Trimming took 4 bases from V and 2 from J, leaving 15 bases between them. This CDR3 spans 15 amino acids. CDR3 bases: TGTGCCAGCAGCAAGCGCCAGATAATTCAAGAGACCCAGTACTTC. The encoded protein is CASSKRQIIQETQYF.

The CDR3 spells CSASGGPYNEQFF. The CDR3, as DNA: TGCAGTGCTAGTGGGGGCCCATACAATGAGCAGTTCTTC. The J gene is TRBJ2-1, the V gene TRBV20-1; D is perhaps TRBD1 (6 bases). The CDR3 spans 13 residues. CDR1 DFQATT and CDR2 SNEGSKA come from the germline V gene (reference sequence). Trimming removed 3 bases from V and 4 bases from J, with 10 bases in between.